Detailed here is one T cell receptor beta chain. Antigen unknown. The germline gives CDR1 SEHNR, CDR2 FQNEAQ (reference sequence). The CDR3 loop spans 15 amino acids. Trimming took off 0 bases at V and 0 bases at J, with 6 bases between the two ends. With 60 Vbeta and 13 Jbeta primers, the PCR was carried out. The repertoire was sequenced with immunoSEQ multiplex PCR; TCRdb's copy has only in-frame clones and lacks some. The profile covers approximately 280,000 clones, with 86% appearing a single time and around 4.2% taken by the ten largest. Healthy bone marrow donors made up the donor group. This sample stems from a study of cytomegalovirus exposure and HLA in healthy donors. Findings of the study overall: The availability of immune exposure information extended only to CMV serostatus. A later analysis, which compared TCR beta chains of equal frequency, found the HLA-associated ones more clonally expanded.

The TCR sequence derives from a man aged 40-55 years in good health and CMV-seropositive. The specimen was PBMCs. This chain uses TRBV7-9 with TRBJ1-3; D unclear. The DNA for the CDR3 is TGTGCCAGCAGCTTAGCGTCCGGCTCTGGAAACACCATATATTTT. Translating gives CASSLASGSGNTIYF.